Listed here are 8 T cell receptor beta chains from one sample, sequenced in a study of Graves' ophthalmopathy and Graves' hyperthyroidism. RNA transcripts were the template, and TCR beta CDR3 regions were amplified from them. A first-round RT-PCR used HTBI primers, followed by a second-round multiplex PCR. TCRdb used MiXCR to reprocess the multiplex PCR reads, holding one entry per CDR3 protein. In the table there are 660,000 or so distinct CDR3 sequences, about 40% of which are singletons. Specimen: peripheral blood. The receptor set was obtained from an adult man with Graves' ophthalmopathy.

This CDR3 reads CASSLGARTQAFF. DNA for the CDR3: TGTGCCAGCAGTTTAGGGGCGCGGACTCAAGCTTTCTTT. The chain joins TRBV12-3 or TRBV12-4 to TRBJ1-1; D call uncertain. V lost 1 base and J 9 bases, leaving 12 bases between the germline ends. The CDR3 runs 13 residues.

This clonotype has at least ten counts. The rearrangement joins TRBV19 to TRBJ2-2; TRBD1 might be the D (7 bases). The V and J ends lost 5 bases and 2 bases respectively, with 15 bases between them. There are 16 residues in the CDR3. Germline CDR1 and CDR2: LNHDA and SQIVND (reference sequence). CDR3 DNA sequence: TGTGCCAGTAGTGTCGCGGGACAGATAAACACCGGGGAGCTGTTTTTT. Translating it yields CASSVAGQINTGELFF.

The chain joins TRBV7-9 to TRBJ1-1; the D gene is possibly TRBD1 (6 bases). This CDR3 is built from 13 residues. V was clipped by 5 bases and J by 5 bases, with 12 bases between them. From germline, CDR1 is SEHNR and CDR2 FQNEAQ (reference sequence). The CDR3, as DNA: TGTGCCAGCAGCCCCGGGACATTGACTGAAGCTTTCTTT. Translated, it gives CASSPGTLTEAFF.

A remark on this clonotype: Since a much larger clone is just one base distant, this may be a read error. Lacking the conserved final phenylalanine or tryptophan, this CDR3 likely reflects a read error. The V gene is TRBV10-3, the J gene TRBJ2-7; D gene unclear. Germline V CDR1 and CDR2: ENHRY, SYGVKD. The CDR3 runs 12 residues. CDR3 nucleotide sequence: TGTGCCAGCAGTGAATGGGGCTACGAGCAGTACCTC. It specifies CASSEWGYEQYL.

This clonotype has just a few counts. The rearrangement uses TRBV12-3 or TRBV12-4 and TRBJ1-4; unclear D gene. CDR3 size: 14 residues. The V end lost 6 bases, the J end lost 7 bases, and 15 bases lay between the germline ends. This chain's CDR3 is CASSEDGAREKLFF. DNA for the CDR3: TGTGCCAGCAGCGAGGACGGTGCACGTGAAAAACTGTTTTTT.

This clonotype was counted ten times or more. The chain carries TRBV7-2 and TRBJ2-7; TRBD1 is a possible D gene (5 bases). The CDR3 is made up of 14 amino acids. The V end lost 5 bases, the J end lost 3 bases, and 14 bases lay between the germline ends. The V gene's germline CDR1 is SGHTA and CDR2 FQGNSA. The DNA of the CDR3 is TGTGCCAGCAGCCGCCAACAGGATATCTACGAGCAGTACTTC. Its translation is CASSRQQDIYEQYF.

The CDR3 here is CASSQAAGTGGNQPQHF. CDR3 sequence (DNA): TGTGCCAGCAGCCAAGCAGCGGGGACAGGGGGGAATCAGCCCCAGCATTTT. The rearrangement uses TRBV11-2 and TRBJ1-5; 11 nucleotides agree with TRBD1. This CDR3 has 17 residues. Losses at the gene ends were 5 bases for V and 4 bases for J; bases not matched to a gene: 10. Per germline, CDR1 SGHAT and CDR2 FQNNGV.

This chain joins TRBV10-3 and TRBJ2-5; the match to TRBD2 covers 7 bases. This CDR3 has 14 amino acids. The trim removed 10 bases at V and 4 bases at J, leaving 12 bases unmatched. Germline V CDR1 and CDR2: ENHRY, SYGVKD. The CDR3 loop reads CATTPGLGGETQYF. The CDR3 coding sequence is TGTGCCACCACGCCAGGACTAGGAGGAGAGACCCAGTACTTC.